This TCR beta chain was recovered during a study of blood T cell repertoires in COVID-19. Everyone who took part was about 18 to 90 years old, and they came from about 25 US areas. Self-reported history from a screening survey and questionnaire set each donor's cohort. The method was immunoSEQ multiplex PCR; TCRdb's version includes in-frame clones alone and lacks a portion of them. The sample carries some 200,000 clones, over 75% recorded once. The CDR3 is 15 residues long. Trimming took off 4 bases at V and 7 bases at J, with 20 bases between the two ends. Germline CDR1 SGHRS, CDR2 YFSETQ. The sequenced sample consisted of PBMCs or T cells enriched from blood (not recorded which). The sequence came from a woman under 30 in a cohort exposed to, infected with or recovered from COVID-19 (not recorded which). The chain employs TRBV5-1 and TRBJ1-2; a possible D gene is TRBD1 (6 bases). CDR3 sequence reads: CASSLNRAGMGGYTF. The DNA of the CDR3 is TGCGCCAGCAGCCTCAACAGGGCTGGTATGGGTGGCTACACCTTC. Based on the CDR3 plus reference TRBV5-1 and TRBJ1-2, the full variable domain is KAGVTQTPRYLIKTRGQQVTLSCSPISGHRSVSWYQQTPGQGLQFLFEYFSETQRNKGNFPGRFSGRQFSNSRSEMNVSTLELGDSALYLCASSLNRAGMGGYTFGSGTRLTVV.